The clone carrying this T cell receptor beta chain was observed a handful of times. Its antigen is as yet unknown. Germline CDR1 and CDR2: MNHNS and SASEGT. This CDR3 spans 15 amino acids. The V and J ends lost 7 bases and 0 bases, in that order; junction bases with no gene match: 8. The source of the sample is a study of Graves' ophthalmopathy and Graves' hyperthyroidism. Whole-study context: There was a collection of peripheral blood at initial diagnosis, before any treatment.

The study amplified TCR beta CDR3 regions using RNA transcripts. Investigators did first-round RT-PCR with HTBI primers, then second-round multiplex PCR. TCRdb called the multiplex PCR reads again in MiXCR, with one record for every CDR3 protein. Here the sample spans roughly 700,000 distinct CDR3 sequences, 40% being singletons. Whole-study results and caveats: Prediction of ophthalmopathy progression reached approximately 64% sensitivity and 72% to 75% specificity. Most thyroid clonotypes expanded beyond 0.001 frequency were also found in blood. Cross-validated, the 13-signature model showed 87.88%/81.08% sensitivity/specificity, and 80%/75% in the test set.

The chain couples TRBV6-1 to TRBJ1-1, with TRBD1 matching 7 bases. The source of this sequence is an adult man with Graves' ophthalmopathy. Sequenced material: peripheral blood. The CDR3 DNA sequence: TGTGCCAGCAATATGAGGACAGGTGTGAACACTGAAGCTTTCTTT. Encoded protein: CASNMRTGVNTEAFF.